The entry below gives a single TCR beta chain sequence along with its context. The antigen is unknown. This sample is part of a study of PD-1 blockade in classical Hodgkin lymphoma. Study outcomes and limitations: TCR diversity in CD4+, not CD8+, cells rose significantly by C4D1. Underlying causes for the observed repertoire differences were not defined, possibly disease activity or prior therapy. Individuals initiating nivolumab under 1 year after ASCT were excluded.

Specified time point: cycle 4 day 1 (C4D1), after 6 weeks of nivolumab. Brentuximab vedotin exposure varied, and every patient relapsed after autologous stem cell transplantation. Each best response was a complete response, a partial response or progressive disease. Assay: immunoSEQ multiplex PCR; the TCRdb copy retains only in-frame clones and omits some. The sample carries fewer than 95,000 clones, about 83% recorded once. CDR1 and CDR2 from the germline V gene are ENHRY and SYGVKD. Trimming removed 8 bases from V and 0 bases from J, with 5 bases in between. The CDR3 is made up of 13 amino acids. The receptor was isolated from a human donor with classical Hodgkin lymphoma. The gene calls are TRBV10-3 and TRBJ2-6; weak D call: TRBD1 (5 bases). Here the sequenced sample was peripheral blood mononuclear cells (PBMCs), taken before the fourth cycle of nivolumab. CDR3 nucleotide sequence: TGTGCCATCGGGGCCTCTGGGGCCAACGTCCTGACTTTC. Protein sequence: CAIGASGANVLTF.